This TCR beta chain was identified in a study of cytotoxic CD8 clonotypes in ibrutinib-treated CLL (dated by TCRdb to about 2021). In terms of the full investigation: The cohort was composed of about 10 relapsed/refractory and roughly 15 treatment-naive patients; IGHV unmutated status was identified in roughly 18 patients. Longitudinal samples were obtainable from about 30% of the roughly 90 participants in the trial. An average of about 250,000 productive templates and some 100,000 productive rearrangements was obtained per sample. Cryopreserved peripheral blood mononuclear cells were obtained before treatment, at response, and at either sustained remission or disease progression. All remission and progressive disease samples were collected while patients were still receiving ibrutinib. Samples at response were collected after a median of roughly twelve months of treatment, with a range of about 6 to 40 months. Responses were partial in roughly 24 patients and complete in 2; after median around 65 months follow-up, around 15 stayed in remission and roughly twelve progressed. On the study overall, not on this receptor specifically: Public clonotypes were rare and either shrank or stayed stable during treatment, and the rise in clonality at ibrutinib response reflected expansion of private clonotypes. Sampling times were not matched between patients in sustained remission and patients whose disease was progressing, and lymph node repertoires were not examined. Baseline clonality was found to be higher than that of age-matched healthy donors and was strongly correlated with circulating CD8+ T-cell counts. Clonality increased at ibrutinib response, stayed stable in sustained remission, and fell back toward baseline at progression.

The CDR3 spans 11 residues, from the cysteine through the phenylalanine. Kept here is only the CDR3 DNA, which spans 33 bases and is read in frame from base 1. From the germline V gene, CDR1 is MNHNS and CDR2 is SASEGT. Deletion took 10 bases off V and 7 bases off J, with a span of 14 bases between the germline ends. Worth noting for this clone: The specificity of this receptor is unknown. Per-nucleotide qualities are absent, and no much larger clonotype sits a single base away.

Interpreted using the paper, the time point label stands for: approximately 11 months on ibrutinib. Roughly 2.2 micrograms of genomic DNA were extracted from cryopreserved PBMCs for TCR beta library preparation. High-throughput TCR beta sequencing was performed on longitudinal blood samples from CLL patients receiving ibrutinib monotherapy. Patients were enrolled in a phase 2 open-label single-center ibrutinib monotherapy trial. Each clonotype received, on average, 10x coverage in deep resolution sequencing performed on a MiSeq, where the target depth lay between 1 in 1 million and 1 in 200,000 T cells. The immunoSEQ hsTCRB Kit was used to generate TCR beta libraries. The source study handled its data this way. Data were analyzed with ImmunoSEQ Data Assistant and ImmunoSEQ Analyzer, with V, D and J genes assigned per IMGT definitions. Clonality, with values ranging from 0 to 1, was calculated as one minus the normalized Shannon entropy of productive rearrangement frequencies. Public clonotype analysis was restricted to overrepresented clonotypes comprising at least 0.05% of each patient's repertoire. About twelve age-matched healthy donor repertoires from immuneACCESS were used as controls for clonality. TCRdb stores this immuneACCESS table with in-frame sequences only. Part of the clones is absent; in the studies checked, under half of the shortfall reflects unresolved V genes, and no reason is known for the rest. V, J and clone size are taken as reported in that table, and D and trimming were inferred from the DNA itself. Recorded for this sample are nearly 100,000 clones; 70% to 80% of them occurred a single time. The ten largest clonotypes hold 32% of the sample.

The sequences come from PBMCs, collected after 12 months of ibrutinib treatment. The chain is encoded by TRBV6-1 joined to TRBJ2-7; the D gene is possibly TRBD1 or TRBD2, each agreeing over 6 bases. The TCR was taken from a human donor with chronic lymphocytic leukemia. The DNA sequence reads TGTGCCACCGGGGGCAGTCTGGAGCAGTACTTC. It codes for CATGGSLEQYF.